This TCR beta chain is drawn from a study of PD-1 blockade in mismatch repair-deficient tumors (dated by TCRdb to about 2017). For the wider study: The trial enrolled just over 85 consecutive patients with roughly twelve mismatch repair-deficient cancer types between 2013 and September 2016, all previously treated and progressing. Deep sequencing of TCR CDR3 regions was used to track tumor-associated T cell clones in peripheral blood of patients responding to PD-1 blockade. What the work shows at the level of the full study, not this receptor alone: Rapid expansion after pembrolizumab followed by contraction, generally before radiologic responses, was shown by tumor-resident clones, which were often undetectable in blood before treatment.

This clone came up once. What this receptor recognizes is not known. No clone much larger than this one lies a single base away; base qualities are absent. The label giving this sample's time point can be read as: peripheral blood 12 weeks after first pembrolizumab dose. Mismatch repair deficiency was established in every enrolled patient by polymerase chain reaction or immunohistochemistry. TCR sequencing was performed for a few patients who responded to pembrolizumab therapy. The phase II trial prospectively evaluated PD-1 blockade with pembrolizumab in advanced mismatch repair-deficient cancers, independent of tissue of origin. Serial peripheral blood T cell samples were collected before and at multiple times after starting PD-1 blockade. Blood sampling times were reported as weeks after the first pembrolizumab dose. Reading the germline V gene gives CDR1 SGDLS and CDR2 YYNGEE. From cysteine to phenylalanine, the CDR3 is 16 amino acids long. Left in the record is the CDR3 DNA by itself, 48 bases read in frame from the first base. From V the trimming removes 0 bases and from J it removes 4 bases, while the gene matches leave 4 bases of the junction unaccounted for.

Receptor libraries were prepared by the immunoSEQ multiplex PCR assay. TCRdb carries this immuneACCESS record with in-frame sequences only. Its versions omit some clonotypes, under half of them owing to an unresolved V gene in the studies checked, with the rest unexplained. The sample includes tens of thousands of clones, with 65% to 85% observed a single time. The top ten clones comprise roughly 2.6% of the sample. The receptor was derived from an adult with mismatch repair-deficient cancer. Sequencing was performed on peripheral blood, taken 12 weeks after starting pembrolizumab. The V gene is TRBV9 and the J gene is TRBJ2-7; 13 central bases correspond to TRBD2. This receptor carries the CDR3 CASSVVGTSGTYEQYF. The nucleotide sequence reads TGTGCCAGCAGCGTAGTGGGGACTAGCGGGACTTACGAGCAGTACTTC.